A selection of T cell receptor beta chains follows, all from one sample in a study of shared clonotypes between healthy human individuals. The protocol was immunoSEQ multiplex PCR, while the TCRdb copy is restricted to in-frame clones and leaves out a portion. Of millions of clones in the sample, about 95% were seen once. The sequenced sample was naive CD8+ T cells sorted from blood. These receptors were obtained from a man aged 18-30 years in good health. Both conserved end residues are part of each CDR3. A D gene is named only where the DNA matches it firmly. Only some rows state a clone size, as once, few, many or a class for expanded clones.

d_call | j_call | v_call | cdr3_length | clone_size | cdr3_nt | cdr3_aa
. | TRBJ2-2 | TRBV29-1 | 13 | . | TGCAGCGTTGAAGGGTTTTTGTCCGGGGAGCTGTTTTTT | CSVEGFLSGELFF
. | TRBJ2-7 | TRBV9 | 13 | . | TGTGCCAGCAGCAAGGGGGAGGGTTACGAGCAGTACTTC | CASSKGEGYEQYF
. | TRBJ1-1 | TRBV30 | 13 | . | TGTGCCTGGAGGTTTCCGCCCTACCCTGAAGCTTTCTTT | CAWRFPPYPEAFF
. | TRBJ1-1 | TRBV6-5 | 12 | once | TGTGCCAGCAGTTACATCCGGGGTGAAGCTTTCTTT | CASSYIRGEAFF
. | TRBJ2-7 | TRBV10-3 | 15 | . | TGTGCCATCAGTGACGGGGGAGTAGGGGCCTACGAGCAGTACTTC | CAISDGGVGAYEQYF
. | TRBJ2-5 | TRBV5-6 | 14 | once | TGTGCCAGCAGCTTGGCTCCCCGCGGGGAGACCCAGTACTTC | CASSLAPRGETQYF
. | TRBJ2-1 | TRBV6-5 | 14 | . | TGTGCCAGCACCCCATGGGCAGATTACAATGAGCAGTTCTTC | CASTPWADYNEQFF
TRBD1 | TRBJ2-7 | TRBV5-1 | 16 | . | TGCGCCAGCAGCTCGTCTGGGACAGACCATTCCTACGAGCAGTACTTC | CASSSSGTDHSYEQYF
TRBD1 | TRBJ2-3 | TRBV13 | 16 | . | TGTGCCAGCAGCTCCTCCGGGACAGGGAGGACAGATACGCAGTATTTT | CASSSSGTGRTDTQYF
TRBD2 | TRBJ2-1 | TRBV28 | 15 | . | TGTGCCAGCAGTACCCCGGGAGGGAGAGAGAATGAGCAGTTCTTC | CASSTPGGRENEQFF
TRBD2 | TRBJ2-3 | TRBV2 | 14 | . | TGTGCCATTCGGGGGGGCCGTCGCACAGATACGCAGTATTTT | CAIRGGRRTDTQYF
TRBD2 | TRBJ2-1 | TRBV30 | 13 | once | TGTGCCTGGAGTCTCGGGAGGCGCAATGAGCAGTTCTTC | CAWSLGRRNEQFF
TRBD1 | TRBJ2-7 | TRBV30 | 13 | . | TGTGCCTGGGGAGACAGGGAATTCGGCGAGCAGTACTTC | CAWGDREFGEQYF
. | TRBJ2-3 | TRBV30 | 11 | . | TGTGCCTGGACTTGGGGAGATACGCAGTATTTT | CAWTWGDTQYF
. | TRBJ2-7 | TRBV4-3 | 15 | once | TGCGCCAGCAGCCAAGAGGTTCTAGGGTCCTACGAGCAGTACTTC | CASSQEVLGSYEQYF
. | TRBJ2-3 | TRBV7-8 | 14 | . | TGTGCCAGCAGCTTATCTTGGAACACAGATACGCAGTATTTT | CASSLSWNTDTQYF
. | TRBJ2-3 | TRBV13 | 13 | . | TGTGCCAGCAGCTCCCACGGGGGAATCGTGCAGTATTTT | CASSSHGGIVQYF
TRBD2 | TRBJ2-2 | TRBV6-5 | 14 | . | TGTGCCAGCAGTTACCCTAGCGGCACCGGGGAGCTGTTTTTT | CASSYPSGTGELFF
TRBD1 | TRBJ2-3 | TRBV29-1 | 15 | . | TGCAGCGTGGTACAGGGGGCCCTTAGCACAGATACGCAGTATTTT | CSVVQGALSTDTQYF
. | TRBJ2-3 | TRBV28 | 15 | . | TGTGCCAGCAGTTTCTCTGGTGGACGGGCAGATACGCAGTATTTT | CASSFSGGRADTQYF
. | TRBJ2-7 | TRBV6-1 | 13 | . | TGTGCCAGCAGTGATGTCCAGTCCTACGAGCAGTACTTC | CASSDVQSYEQYF
TRBD2 | TRBJ2-5 | TRBV7-9 | 16 | . | TGTGCCAGCAGCTCCACGGGACTAGGGATCCAAGAGACCCAGTACTTC | CASSSTGLGIQETQYF
TRBD1 | TRBJ2-1 | TRBV5-6 | 13 | once | TGTGCCAGCAGCTCCTACAGGGGGGATGAGCAGTTCTTC | CASSSYRGDEQFF
TRBD1 | TRBJ2-5 | TRBV28 | 15 | . | TGTGCCAGCAGTCCGACAGGGCCAAGACAAGAGACCCAGTACTTC | CASSPTGPRQETQYF
. | TRBJ2-2 | TRBV2 | 16 | . | TGTGCCAGCAGTGAAATGGGGCAGTCGAACACCGGGGAGCTGTTTTTT | CASSEMGQSNTGELFF
. | TRBJ1-2 | TRBV27 | 15 | . | TGTGCCAGCAGTTTTTTGGGCCCCTCTAACTATGGCTACACCTTC | CASSFLGPSNYGYTF
. | TRBJ2-7 | TRBV30 | 13 | . | TGTGCCTGGAGTGTATCCGGATACTACGAGCAGTACTTC | CAWSVSGYYEQYF
TRBD1 | TRBJ2-7 | TRBV6-6 | 13 | . | TGTGCCAGCAGTTACGGGACAGGGGCCGAGCAGTACTTC | CASSYGTGAEQYF
. | TRBJ2-2 | TRBV7-9 | 16 | . | TGTGCCAGCAGCTCGCCGGGCTCGGGGTTGACCGGGGAGCTGTTTTTT | CASSSPGSGLTGELFF
TRBD1 | TRBJ1-1 | TRBV11-2 | 14 | . | TGTGCCAGCAGCGCCAGGACAGGGGTCACTGAAGCTTTCTTT | CASSARTGVTEAFF
. | TRBJ2-1 | TRBV30 | 11 | few | TGTGCCTGGAGTGAAGGCAATGAGCAGTTCTTC | CAWSEGNEQFF
TRBD2 | TRBJ2-1 | TRBV4-3 | 18 | once | TGCGCCAGCAGCCAAGAGATTCCGGGACTAGCGGGAGAAGGTGAGCAGTTCTTC | CASSQEIPGLAGEGEQFF
. | TRBJ2-7 | TRBV6-6 | 15 | . | TGTGCCAGCAGTTACTCGGGGGGCGTCGTGTACGAGCAGTACTTC | CASSYSGGVVYEQYF
TRBD2 | TRBJ2-1 | TRBV5-4 | 15 | once | TGTGCCAGCAGCTCCGGACTAGCGGCCCTCAATGAGCAGTTCTTC | CASSSGLAALNEQFF
TRBD1 | TRBJ1-5 | TRBV27 | 16 | . | TGTGCCAGCAGTTCCGCCCGGGACAGTCTCAATCAGCCCCAGCATTTT | CASSSARDSLNQPQHF
. | TRBJ2-7 | TRBV28 | 15 | . | TGTGCCAGCAGTTCAGGACCGACAGTAGCCTACGAGCAGTACTTC | CASSSGPTVAYEQYF
. | TRBJ2-7 | TRBV6-8 | 14 | . | TGTGCCAGCAGCGAGGGTCAGAGGGGTTACGAGCAGTACTTC | CASSEGQRGYEQYF
TRBD2 | TRBJ2-7 | TRBV2 | 15 | . | TGTGCCAGCAGTGAAGCGACGGGGGGGACCGACGAGCAGTACTTC | CASSEATGGTDEQYF
TRBD2 | TRBJ2-7 | TRBV6-1 | 19 | . | TGTGCCAGCAGTGATTCGTCGGGGGGGCCGTTTATACTCTCCTACGAGCAGTACTTC | CASSDSSGGPFILSYEQYF
. | TRBJ1-4 | TRBV7-9 | 13 | . | TGTGCCAGCAGCGTAACAGGGACCGAAAAACTGTTTTTT | CASSVTGTEKLFF
. | TRBJ1-3 | TRBV7-2 | 16 | once | TGTGCCAGCAGCTTAGGAGGGCAGGGTCCTGGAAACACCATATATTTT | CASSLGGQGPGNTIYF
TRBD2 | TRBJ2-1 | TRBV6-4 | 18 | . | TGTGCCCTCAGCAGAGGGGCAATAGCGGGGGTTTCTCACAATGAGCAGTTCTTC | CALSRGAIAGVSHNEQFF
. | TRBJ2-7 | TRBV6-1 | 11 | . | TGTGCCAGCAGTGTACCCTACGAGCAGTACTTC | CASSVPYEQYF
TRBD1 | TRBJ1-1 | TRBV2 | 16 | . | TGTGCCAGCAGTGGGGACAGGGTTAGGTTGAACACTGAAGCTTTCTTT | CASSGDRVRLNTEAFF
. | TRBJ1-6 | TRBV5-1 | 14 | . | TGCGCCAGCAGCTTGGCAGGGCTGAATTCACCCCTCCACTTT | CASSLAGLNSPLHF
TRBD1 | TRBJ2-7 | TRBV6-1 | 14 | . | TGTGCCAGCAATCTCGGACAGGGTCGCTACGAGCAGTACTTC | CASNLGQGRYEQYF
. | TRBJ1-1 | TRBV19 | 14 | . | TGTGCCAGTAGTATGGGGGGATTGAACACTGAAGCTTTCTTT | CASSMGGLNTEAFF
. | TRBJ1-6 | TRBV5-6 | 18 | . | TGTGCCAGCAGCTTGGAAAGGGGACGTTCCAATTATAATTCACCCCTCCACTTT | CASSLERGRSNYNSPLHF
. | TRBJ2-7 | TRBV4-3 | 13 | . | TGCGCCAGCAGCCAGAGTGTTTGGAACGAGCAGTACTTC | CASSQSVWNEQYF
. | TRBJ1-6 | TRBV5-1 | 16 | . | TGCGCCAGCAGCTGGACAGAAGCTTCCTATAATTCACCCCTCCACTTT | CASSWTEASYNSPLHF
. | TRBJ2-6 | TRBV12-2 | 20 | . | TGTGCAAGTCGCTTAGCGTTCCGCGGAAAGGTATGGTCTGGGGCCAACGTCCTGACTTTC | CASRLAFRGKVWSGANVLTF
. | TRBJ2-7 | TRBV7-6 | 15 | . | TGTGCCAGCAGCTTAGTTCGTGGTAGCTCCTACGAGCAGTACTTC | CASSLVRGSSYEQYF
TRBD2 | TRBJ2-1 | TRBV29-1 | 14 | . | TGCAGCGGGATCGGGACTACCGCCCACAATGAGCAGTTCTTC | CSGIGTTAHNEQFF
. | TRBJ1-1 | TRBV4-1 | 14 | . | TGCGCCAGCAGCCCTGGGCCGCTGAGCACTGAAGCTTTCTTT | CASSPGPLSTEAFF
TRBD1 | TRBJ2-7 | TRBV6-1 | 14 | . | TGTGCCACCGATCAGGACAGGGGATTCTACGAGCAGTACTTC | CATDQDRGFYEQYF
. | TRBJ1-3 | TRBV6-5 | 14 | . | TGTGCCAGCAGTTACCTGGGGGTTGGAAACACCATATATTTT | CASSYLGVGNTIYF
. | TRBJ2-5 | TRBV6-5 | 13 | . | TGTGCCAGCAGTCAGGGACTTGCCGAGACCCAGTACTTC | CASSQGLAETQYF
TRBD2 | TRBJ2-7 | TRBV9 | 14 | . | TGTGCCAGCAGCGTACGCGGGGGGGCCGACGAGCAGTACTTC | CASSVRGGADEQYF